The next 5 T cell receptor beta chains were all read from a single sample in a study of human T cells and chemical hapten exposure. TCRdb reprocessed the RACE reads via MiXCR and lists one record per CDR3 protein. This table holds 74,000 or so distinct CDR3 sequences, about 11% found once. Time point indicated: patch test 1, 2 weeks after DPC sensitization. Treatment meaning: therapeutic diphenylcyclopropenone sensitization with weekly scalp DPC. Source: whole blood, taken in connection with sensitization to the hapten diphenylcyclopropenone (DPC). Receptors were obtained from a woman between 55 and 75 years old with alopecia areata. Some clones in this sample may be carry-over from other donors' samples.

This clonotype has at least ten counts. The chain uses TRBV20-1 and TRBJ1-1, with D uncertain. The CDR3 is made up of 13 amino acids. Germline assignment: CDR1 DFQATT and CDR2 SNEGSKA (reference sequence). Trimming stripped 1 base from V and 2 bases from J, with 8 bases between. DNA for the CDR3: TGCAGTGCTAGAGCCCGAATTAACACTGAAGCTTTCTTT. The encoded protein is CSARARINTEAFF.

There are many counts of this clonotype. The chain has TRBV10-2 and TRBJ1-2, with TRBD1 matching over 10 bases. Trimming removed 6 bases from V and 5 bases from J; junction bases left unmatched: 3. Germline assignment: CDR1 WSHSY and CDR2 SAAADI. The CDR3 is made up of 13 amino acids. In nucleotides, the CDR3 is TGCGCCAGCAGGCCGGGACAGGGGTATGGCTACACCTTC. Its protein product is CASRPGQGYGYTF.

This clonotype was recorded many times. The rearrangement joins TRBV5-4 to TRBJ1-6; 11 bases agree with TRBD1. The CDR3 is 16 residues long. The V gene end was trimmed by 5 bases and the J gene end by 7 bases; junction bases not matched to a gene: 8. Germline-derived CDR1 and CDR2 are SGHNT and YYREEE (reference sequence). CDR3 in DNA: TGTGCCAGCAGTCCTCAAGGGGACAGGGGGAATTCACCCCTCCACTTT. Its translation: CASSPQGDRGNSPLHF. The whole variable domain, remainder taken from reference TRBV5-4 and TRBJ1-6, is ETGVTQSPTHLIKTRGQQVTLRCSSQSGHNTVSWYQQALGQGPQFIFQYYREEENGRGNFPPRFSGLQFPNYSSELNVNALELDDSALYLCASSPQGDRGNSPLHFGNGTRLTVT.

This clonotype has more than one count but fewer than ten. CDR3 in amino acids: CASSWSGANVLTF. CDR3 coding DNA: TGTGCCAGCAGCTGGTCTGGGGCCAACGTCCTGACTTTC. The rearrangement uses TRBV5-6 and TRBJ2-6, with D hard to call. CDR3 length: 13 amino acids. From germline, CDR1 is SGHDT and CDR2 YYEEEE. V lost 3 bases and J 1 base, leaving 2 bases between the germline ends. Looking up the rest from reference TRBV5-6 and TRBJ2-6 gives the full variable domain: DAGVTQSPTHLIKTRGQQVTLRCSPKSGHDTVSWYQQALGQGPQFIFQYYEEEERQRGNFPDRFSGHQFPNYSSELNVNALLLGDSALYLCASSWSGANVLTFGAGSRLTVL.

This chain uses TRBV7-8 with TRBJ2-3, with D possibly TRBD1 on 6 matching bases. Trimming removed 1 base from V and 6 bases from J, with 8 bases in between. CDR1 is SGHVS, CDR2 FQNEAQ, per germline. The CDR3 loop spans 13 amino acids. CDR3 nucleotides: TGTGCCAGCAGCTTAGGACAGGCCGATACGCAGTATTTT. This translates into CASSLGQADTQYF.